This TCR beta chain comes out of a study of T cells after yellow fever vaccination. One entry per CDR3 protein, called by TCRdb with MiXCR from the 5' RACE reads. The sample shows 100,000 to 150,000 distinct CDR3 sequences, approximately 16% of them seen only once. CDR1 DFQATT and CDR2 SNEGSKA come from the germline V gene (reference sequence). The CDR3 spans 11 residues. Trimming shortened V by 5 bases and J by 4 bases, and 7 bases separated the two germline ends. The sequence was collected from a man aged 18 to 29 who received the YFV17D yellow fever vaccine. The source material was CD8+ T cells sorted from PBMCs, sampled 5 days after the yellow fever booster vaccination. J is TRBJ2-3 and V is TRBV20-1; a possible D gene is TRBD2 (5 bases). The CDR3 DNA sequence: TGCAGTGCTCACGGGGCAGATACGCAGTATTTT. Translated: CSAHGADTQYF.